This T cell receptor (beta chain) comes out of a study of blood T cell repertoires in COVID-19. On the study more broadly: From the United States, Italy and Spain came samples of acute and convalescent COVID-19. PBMCs, B-cell-depleted T cells, or T cells were the source of the cDNA or gDNA that made up the material.

The CDR3 has 15 amino acids. Between the trimmed V and J ends, which lost 2 bases and 1 base, there was a span of 10 bases. Germline lookup yields CDR1 SGHRS and CDR2 YFSETQ. Original handling: Nucleated cell counts were estimated from reference gene primer amplification. The method was immunoSEQ multiplex PCR; TCRdb's version includes in-frame clones alone and lacks a portion of them. The V and J calls and clone size come from that table; D and trimming were worked out from the DNA. The sample holds more than 200,000 clones, more than 70% seen once. The source of this sequence is a man in his forties or fifties with active or convalescent COVID-19. The specimen was peripheral blood. The gene calls are TRBV5-1 and TRBJ1-5; D remains unclear. The CDR3 loop reads CASSFGGLSNQPQHF. The CDR3 DNA sequence: TGCGCCAGCAGCTTCGGAGGGTTAAGCAATCAGCCCCAGCATTTT.